This entry lists 20 T cell receptor beta chains sequenced from one sample in a study of shared clonotypes between healthy human individuals. Naive-designated CD8 cells lacked CD45RO, were positively enriched for CCR7, and omitted terminally differentiated effector memory CD45RA+ cells. Only in-frame clones appear in the TCRdb table, and some are missing; sequencing was by immunoSEQ multiplex PCR. The sample yields about 820,000 clones, 80% to 95% seen once. Material for sequencing was naive CD8+ T cells sorted from blood. All receptors derive from a man aged 30 to 45 in good health.

This clone was recorded a few times. The CDR3 DNA reads TGTGCCAGCAGCTTGGTCCTAGCGGGTAACCTCGGGGAGCTGTTTTTT. As protein: CASSLVLAGNLGELFF. The chain is built from TRBV5-4 and TRBJ2-2, with 8 bases that match TRBD2. Germline CDR1 reads SGHNT; CDR2 reads YYREEE (reference sequence). CDR3 length equals 16 residues. V was clipped by 0 bases and J by 7 bases; unmatched bases: 8. The complete variable domain, with remaining parts taken from reference TRBV5-4 and TRBJ2-2, reads ETGVTQSPTHLIKTRGQQVTLRCSSQSGHNTVSWYQQALGQGPQFIFQYYREEENGRGNFPPRFSGLQFPNYSSELNVNALELDDSALYLCASSLVLAGNLGELFFGEGSRLTVL.

V and J are TRBV5-4 and TRBJ2-3; possible D gene TRBD2, 6 bases. Germline V lookup: CDR1 SGHNT, CDR2 YYREEE (reference sequence). The CDR3 spans 17 residues. Trimming removed 6 bases at V and 2 bases at J, with 22 bases between. CDR3 DNA sequence: TGTGCCAGCAACCCTCATATTAGCGGAACCTTCACAGATACGCAGTATTTT. Encoded protein: CASNPHISGTFTDTQYF.

The chain recombines TRBV28 with TRBJ1-5; tentative D call: TRBD1 (5 bases). V dropped 8 bases and J dropped 0 bases, with 17 bases sitting between them. Germline assignment: CDR1 MDHEN and CDR2 SYDVKM. This CDR3 contains 16 residues. The CDR3 DNA is TGTGCCAGCTTTAGACTGACAGATAATAGCAATCAGCCCCAGCATTTT. Translating gives CASFRLTDNSNQPQHF.

The V and J genes are TRBV6-6 and TRBJ2-1; D ambiguous. This CDR3 is 14 amino acids long. The germline gives CDR1 MNHNY, CDR2 SVGAGI (reference sequence). Trimming left V 2 bases short and J 2 bases short, with 7 bases between. The CDR3 sequence is CASSYSSAYNEQFF. As DNA, the CDR3 is TGTGCCAGCAGTTACAGTTCGGCCTACAATGAGCAGTTCTTC.

This chain links TRBV11-2 with TRBJ2-2; D unclear. The CDR3 totals 13 residues. V was trimmed by 3 bases and J by 4 bases, leaving 6 bases between them. Germline V gene lookup returns CDR1 SGHAT and CDR2 FQNNGV. CDR3 nucleotide sequence: TGTGCCAGCAGCTTTGGGCCCACCGGGGAGCTGTTTTTT. Residues: CASSFGPTGELFF.

The chain is built from TRBV2 and TRBJ2-2; D gene unclear. CDR3 size: 12 residues. Trimming cost V 8 bases and J 8 bases, with 12 bases left between them. Germline assignment: CDR1 SNHLY and CDR2 FYNNEI. The CDR3 sequence is CASENLAGELFF. The DNA of the CDR3 is TGTGCCAGCGAAAATCTGGCTGGGGAGCTGTTTTTT.

The V gene is TRBV5-8, the J gene TRBJ2-2; D remains ambiguous. Trimming took off 7 bases at V and 0 bases at J, with 10 bases between the two ends. CDR3 length equals 14 residues. Germline lookup yields CDR1 SGHTS and CDR2 YDEGEE. Here the CDR3 DNA reads TGTGCCAGCCCAGGCAAAACGAACACCGGGGAGCTGTTTTTT. This translates into CASPGKTNTGELFF.

CDR3 protein: CASCHSTSYQETQYF. In DNA form, the CDR3 reads TGTGCCAGCTGCCACTCGACTTCGTACCAAGAGACCCAGTACTTC. The genes are TRBV11-2 and TRBJ2-5, with unresolved D. Trimming took off 8 bases at V and 0 bases at J, with 16 bases between the two ends. The germline V gene encodes CDR1 SGHAT and CDR2 FQNNGV. The CDR3 totals 15 residues.

The chain carries TRBV4-1 and TRBJ2-1, with D possibly being TRBD1 or TRBD2 (5 bases each). The V end lost 4 bases, the J end lost 5 bases, and 9 bases lay between the germline ends. The germline V gene has CDR1 MGHRA and CDR2 YSYEKL. The CDR3 totals 13 residues. The CDR3 coding sequence is TGCGCCAGCAGCCGAGGGACGAACAATGAGCAGTTCTTC. Translation gives CASSRGTNNEQFF.

This chain links TRBV5-1 with TRBJ2-3, with 9 bases matching TRBD2. Germline CDR1 reads SGHRS; CDR2 reads YFSETQ. V lost 4 bases, J lost 3 bases, and 6 bases stayed unmatched. This CDR3 is built from 15 residues. CDR3 in DNA: TGCGCCAGCAGCCCAAGAGCGGGAGGAACAGATACGCAGTATTTT. It yields the protein CASSPRAGGTDTQYF.

This chain joins TRBV6-4 and TRBJ2-7; 10 positions agree with TRBD1. Germline lookup yields CDR1 MRHNA and CDR2 SNTAGT. There are 13 residues in the CDR3. The junction had 7 bases not matched to a gene; V was cut back by 9 bases and J by 5 bases. The CDR3 nucleotides are TGTGCCAGGGGGGGACAGGGGAACGACGAGCAGTACTTC. Protein product: CARGGQGNDEQYF.

The CDR3, as DNA: TGTGCCAGCAGTCCAAGAGGGACGGGTACCTACGAGCAGTACTTC. This codes for CASSPRGTGTYEQYF. The chain has TRBV2 and TRBJ2-7, with D possibly called TRBD1 or TRBD2 (5 bases each). V was clipped by 5 bases and J by 2 bases, with 16 bases between them. CDR3 length: 15 amino acids. The germline gives CDR1 SNHLY, CDR2 FYNNEI.

The table lists this clone with a count of one. V and J are TRBV19 and TRBJ2-5; D is possibly TRBD2 (6 bases). Trimming removed 9 bases from V and 6 bases from J, with 17 bases in between. In germline, CDR1 is LNHDA, CDR2 SQIVND (reference sequence). This CDR3 region has 13 residues. The CDR3 nucleotides read TGTGCCAGCAGACTGGGGGGTGATCAGACCCAGTACTTC. Amino acids: CASRLGGDQTQYF.

V and J are TRBV7-9 and TRBJ2-2; tentative D call: TRBD2 (6 bases). CDR3 length: 15 amino acids. The V gene lost 5 bases and the J gene lost 5 bases, with 15 bases spanning the gap. The germline CDR1 and CDR2 sequences are SEHNR and FQNEAQ (reference sequence). The CDR3 DNA sequence: TGTGCCAGCAGCGCCCCTGGAGGGTTGACCGGGGAGCTGTTTTTT. This gives the protein CASSAPGGLTGELFF. The entire variable domain, with the rest obtained from reference TRBV7-9 and TRBJ2-2, is as follows: DTGVSQNPRHKITKRGQNVTFRCDPISEHNRLYWYRQTLGQGPEFLTYFQNEAQLEKSRLLSDRFSAERPKGSFSTLEIQRTEQGDSAMYLCASSAPGGLTGELFFGEGSRLTVL.

The chain carries TRBV11-2 and TRBJ2-5; the D gene could be TRBD1 or TRBD2 (7 bases each). The length of the CDR3 is 15 residues. Trimming removed 5 bases at V and 3 bases at J, with 16 bases between. From germline, CDR1 is SGHAT and CDR2 FQNNGV. CDR3 residues: CASSPGGGFKETQYF. The CDR3 DNA follows: TGTGCCAGCAGCCCAGGGGGAGGGTTTAAAGAGACCCAGTACTTC.

V usage is TRBV6-5 and J usage is TRBJ2-1; D may be TRBD2 (5 bases). The CDR3 runs to 15 residues. Trimming removed 2 bases from V and 5 bases from J, with 13 bases in between. The germline V gene encodes CDR1 MNHEY and CDR2 SVGAGI. CDR3 loop: CASSYGVGENNEQFF. CDR3 DNA: TGTGCCAGCAGTTACGGGGTTGGGGAGAACAATGAGCAGTTCTTC.

The chain combines TRBV5-1 with TRBJ2-1; D may be TRBD2 (5 bases). V lost 0 bases, J lost 10 bases, and 11 bases lay in between. CDR1 and CDR2 from the germline V gene are SGHRS and YFSETQ. CDR3 length: 13 amino acids. CDR3 bases: TGCGCCAGCAGCTTGGGAGGGCCACGGGAGCAGTTCTTC. Its translation: CASSLGGPREQFF.

CDR3 protein: CSVEFRDRGRDNEQFF. Here the CDR3 DNA reads TGCAGCGTTGAATTCCGGGACAGGGGGAGGGACAATGAGCAGTTCTTC. This chain joins TRBV29-1 and TRBJ2-1; 11 bases line up with TRBD1. The J segment lost 5 bases and the V segment lost 2 bases, leaving 8 bases of the junction unmatched. The CDR3 contains 16 residues. CDR1 is SQVTM, CDR2 ANQGSEA, per germline.

The chain combines TRBV19 with TRBJ2-1; 7 positions match TRBD2. Germline-derived CDR1 and CDR2 are LNHDA and SQIVND (reference sequence). The CDR3 covers 14 residues. Unmatched junction bases numbered 1, after V lost 2 bases and J lost 3 bases. The CDR3: CASSIPGGYNEQFF. The DNA for the CDR3 is TGTGCCAGTAGTATACCGGGAGGCTACAATGAGCAGTTCTTC.

J is TRBJ2-5 and V is TRBV7-8, with D possibly matching TRBD1 (6 bases). The V gene's germline CDR1 is SGHVS and CDR2 FQNEAQ. Trimming took off 8 bases at V and 5 bases at J, with 21 bases between the two ends. The CDR3 totals 15 residues. The CDR3 DNA reads TGTGCCAGCGAAGGTTCACAGGGTGATTGGGAGACCCAGTACTTC. It is translated as CASEGSQGDWETQYF.